What follows is one TCR beta chain and its context. Which antigen it targets is not known. The input lacks base qualities; no much larger clone sits a single base away. The data are from a study of blood T cell repertoires in COVID-19 (dated by TCRdb to the early 2020s). Study-level background: Samples from collaborators originated in the United States, Italy and Spain and spanned both the acute and convalescent phases of COVID-19. Subjects who had been exposed to COVID-19, were actively infected with it, or had recovered from it provided the deeply sampled blood TCRbeta repertoires that made up the dataset. The sample metadata nearly always contained a de-identified subject ID, COVID-19 status, age in years and sex. Samples were obtained from the ongoing ImmuneRACE study (first 160 participants) and from 950 to 1,500 subjects provided by 6 global collaborators. The material from the prospective study consisted of cDNA or gDNA derived from T cells, B-cell-depleted T cells, or PBMCs. Where available, HLA class I and class II types were taken from metadata supplied by the sample provider and were not determined by assay-based typing. The repertoires were made available in a free public database intended to serve as a resource for research on the immune response to SARS-CoV-2.

Collaborating institutions collected whole blood in K2EDTA tubes following their own protocols. For TCRbeta analysis, collaborators shipped samples as frozen whole blood, isolated PBMCs, or DNA extracted from either of those sample types. Findings and caveats that apply to the study as a whole: How much clinical and demographic metadata was included differed by source and by participant, and the metadata was provided uncurated.

TCRbeta CDR3 regions were amplified from genomic DNA by means of the immunoSEQ Assay, a bias-controlled multiplex PCR. Per the source publication's procedure: Nucleated cell counts per sample were estimated from amplification of reference gene primers within the assay. To quantify the absolute abundance of each unique TCRbeta CDR3 rearrangement, sequence reads were collapsed and filtered. For each sample, productive Simpson clonality was calculated as the square root of Simpson's diversity index over productive rearrangements. TCRdb provides this immuneACCESS table in a form limited to in-frame rearrangements. Some clones are lacking; in checked studies, under half of them reflect an unresolved V gene, and why the rest are absent is not known. V, J and clone size are taken as reported in that table, and D and trimming were inferred from the DNA itself. This sample comprises roughly 300,000 clones, 85% of them detected only once. The ten most abundant clones make up 13% of the sample.

The TCR was taken from a human donor in a cohort sampled during active COVID-19. The sequencing sample was made of peripheral blood.

The DNA sequence is as follows: TGTGCCAGCGGCACCTGGCGGGAGGGAAACAATGAGCAGTTCTTC. This gives the protein CASGTWREGNNEQFF. Here the chain combines TRBV7-9 and TRBJ2-1, and TRBD2 aligns with 9 junction nucleotides. Counted from cysteine to phenylalanine, this CDR3 has 15 amino acids. CDR3 DNA only is kept here, 45 bases in frame from base 1. Taken from the germline V gene (reference sequence), the CDR1 and CDR2 loops are SEHNR and FQNEAQ. V has 8 bases trimmed and J has 5 bases trimmed; junction bases matching no gene number 10. Outside the CDR3, residues come from the reference TRBV7-9 and TRBJ2-1 proteins, so the full variable domain is: DTGVSQNPRHKITKRGQNVTFRCDPISEHNRLYWYRQTLGQGPEFLTYFQNEAQLEKSRLLSDRFSAERPKGSFSTLEIQRTEQGDSAMYLCASGTWREGNNEQFFGPGTRLTVL.